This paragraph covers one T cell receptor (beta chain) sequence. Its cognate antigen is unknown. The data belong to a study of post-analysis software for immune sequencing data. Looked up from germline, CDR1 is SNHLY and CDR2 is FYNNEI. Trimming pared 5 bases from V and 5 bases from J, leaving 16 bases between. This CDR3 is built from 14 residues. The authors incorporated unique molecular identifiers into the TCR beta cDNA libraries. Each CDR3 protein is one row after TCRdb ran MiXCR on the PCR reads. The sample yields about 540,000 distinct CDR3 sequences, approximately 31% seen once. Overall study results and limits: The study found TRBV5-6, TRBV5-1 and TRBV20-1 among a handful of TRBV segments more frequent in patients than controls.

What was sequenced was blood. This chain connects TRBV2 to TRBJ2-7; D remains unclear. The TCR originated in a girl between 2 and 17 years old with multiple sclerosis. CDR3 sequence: CASSLALSIHEQYF. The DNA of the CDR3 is TGTGCCAGCAGTTTGGCTCTAAGTATCCACGAGCAGTACTTC.